The 22 T cell receptor beta chains in this list originate from one sample, sequenced in a study of shared clonotypes between healthy human individuals. Method: immunoSEQ multiplex PCR; TCRdb's copy keeps in-frame clones and lacks some. The sample shows about 870,000 clones, 80% to 95% of them seen only once. Naive CD8 cells lacked CD45RO, underwent positive selection for CCR7 and left out terminally differentiated effector memory CD45RA+ cells. Sequencing input: naive CD8+ T cells sorted from blood. The receptors derive from a man in his thirties or forties in good health.

V usage is TRBV27 and J usage is TRBJ2-3; 13 bases match TRBD2. This CDR3 is built from 18 residues. Germline CDR1 and CDR2: MNHEY and SMNVEV (reference sequence). V gave up 4 bases and J gave up 0 bases; unmatched junction bases: 7. The CDR3 region is CASSWGLAGSTSTDTQYF. Written as DNA, the CDR3 is TGTGCCAGCAGTTGGGGACTAGCGGGGTCCACTAGCACAGATACGCAGTATTTT.

The J gene is TRBJ2-5, the V gene TRBV18; D might be TRBD1 or TRBD2, each matching 5 bases. The CDR3 is 15 amino acids. V lost 1 base and J 4 bases, leaving 13 bases between the germline ends. Germline V gene sequence: CDR1 KGHSH, CDR2 LQKENI. The CDR3 here is CASSPREQGTETQYF. The CDR3 coding sequence is TGTGCCAGCTCACCACGGGAGCAGGGTACAGAGACCCAGTACTTC.

J is TRBJ2-7 and V is TRBV28, with 8 bases matching TRBD2. V lost 1 base, J lost 4 bases, and 18 bases stayed unmatched. The length of the CDR3 is 19 residues. CDR1 MDHEN and CDR2 SYDVKM come from the germline V gene. The DNA for the CDR3 is TGTGCCAGCAGTTTATCAACGACAGCTTTACTAGCGGAAACGTACGAGCAGTACTTC. Its protein is CASSLSTTALLAETYEQYF.

The V and J genes are TRBV7-9 and TRBJ1-1; no clear D. V lost 2 bases, J lost 4 bases, and 20 bases lay in between. Germline V gene lookup returns CDR1 SEHNR and CDR2 FQNEAQ (reference sequence). The CDR3 length is 17 residues. The CDR3, as DNA: TGTGCCAGCAGCTTACCAACGATGGACGGGGAGGGCACTGAAGCTTTCTTT. The encoded protein is CASSLPTMDGEGTEAFF.

V usage is TRBV18 and J usage is TRBJ2-7; 9 bases line up with TRBD1. The length of the CDR3 is 15 residues. Trimming removed 0 bases from V and 3 bases from J; junction bases left unmatched: 3. Germline loops: CDR1 KGHSH, CDR2 LQKENI. The CDR3 here is CASSPPRTGVYEQYF. The CDR3 DNA follows: TGTGCCAGCTCACCACCGAGGACAGGGGTCTACGAGCAGTACTTC.

The chain combines TRBV7-6 with TRBJ2-1; D gene uncertain. Germline-derived CDR1 and CDR2 are SGHVS and FNYEAQ. The CDR3 extends over 16 amino acids. V was pared by 6 bases and J by 0 bases, with 15 bases between. CDR3 in amino acids: CASSLTAWSSYNEQFF. CDR3 nucleotide sequence: TGTGCCAGCAGTTTGACGGCGTGGAGCTCCTACAATGAGCAGTTCTTC.

The chain is built from TRBV27 and TRBJ2-7; TRBD1 might be the D (5 bases). Trimming pared 3 bases from V and 1 base from J, leaving 10 bases between. Germline V gene lookup returns CDR1 MNHEY and CDR2 SMNVEV (reference sequence). CDR3 length: 14 amino acids. The CDR3: CASSFRQLSYEQYF. CDR3 DNA: TGTGCCAGCAGTTTCCGACAGCTATCCTACGAGCAGTACTTC.

This chain uses TRBV5-5 with TRBJ2-1; D is perhaps TRBD2 (6 bases). Germline lookup yields CDR1 SGHKS and CDR2 YYEKEE (reference sequence). The CDR3 is made up of 12 amino acids. With 3 bases removed from V and 8 bases from J, the gap between germline ends came to 9 bases. CDR3 coding DNA: TGTGCCAGCAGCTCGACTAGTGATGAGCAGTTCTTC. This gives the protein CASSSTSDEQFF.

V usage is TRBV27 and J usage is TRBJ2-5; 9 bases agree with TRBD1. The CDR3 runs to 14 residues. Germline V gene sequence: CDR1 MNHEY, CDR2 SMNVEV (reference sequence). J was trimmed by 3 bases and V by 6 bases; bases with no gene match: 5. CDR3 protein: CASRATGGKETQYF. The CDR3 DNA sequence: TGTGCCAGCAGGGCGACAGGGGGGAAAGAGACCCAGTACTTC.

The chain employs TRBV9 and TRBJ2-7, with a tentative D call TRBD1 (5 bases). This CDR3 spans 13 amino acids. V was shortened by 3 bases and J by 3 bases, with 10 bases between the two germline ends. Looked up from germline, CDR1 is SGDLS and CDR2 is YYNGEE. CDR3: CASSEETDYEQYF. Written as DNA, the CDR3 is TGTGCCAGCAGCGAAGAGACAGACTACGAGCAGTACTTC.

This clone came up once. The chain uses TRBV11-2 and TRBJ2-1; D is undetermined. CDR1 is SGHAT and CDR2 is FQNNGV in the germline V gene. V was pared by 5 bases and J by 9 bases, with 11 bases between. This CDR3 spans 12 amino acids. CDR3 sequence reads: CASSGDVPEQFF. The CDR3 DNA follows: TGTGCCAGCAGCGGAGACGTACCTGAGCAGTTCTTC.

The V and J genes are TRBV13 and TRBJ1-4; D gene uncertain. Trimming shortened V by 8 bases and J by 4 bases, and 11 bases separated the two germline ends. CDR1 and CDR2 (germline): PRHDT, FYEKMQ (reference sequence). CDR3 length equals 13 residues. CDR3 coding DNA: TGTGCCAGCTCAAGTGGCTTTAATGAAAAACTGTTTTTT. Amino acid sequence: CASSSGFNEKLFF.

The chain joins TRBV6-6 to TRBJ2-7, with D hard to call. V gave up 4 bases and J gave up 3 bases, with 16 bases separating them. This CDR3 comprises 15 residues. Per germline, CDR1 MNHNY and CDR2 SVGAGI (reference sequence). DNA for the CDR3: TGTGCCAGCAGTTTCACGTATCGAGCCCTCTACGAGCAGTACTTC. As protein: CASSFTYRALYEQYF.

The chain combines TRBV11-2 with TRBJ2-6, with no clear D. CDR1 is SGHAT and CDR2 is FQNNGV in the germline V gene. This CDR3 region has 15 residues. Trimming shortened V by 2 bases and J by 2 bases, and 7 bases separated the two germline ends. CDR3: CASSLLAPGANVLTF. The CDR3 nucleotides read TGTGCCAGCAGCTTACTGGCACCTGGGGCCAACGTCCTGACTTTC.

This clone was found once. This chain uses TRBV11-2 with TRBJ2-5; no clear D gene. The CDR3 is made up of 14 amino acids. The V gene lost 3 bases and the J gene lost 2 bases, with 10 bases spanning the gap. CDR1 and CDR2 from the germline V gene are SGHAT and FQNNGV. CDR3 region: CASSFMAEQETQYF. CDR3 nucleotides: TGTGCCAGCAGCTTCATGGCGGAGCAAGAGACCCAGTACTTC.

The chain is built from TRBV25-1 and TRBJ2-5; D is undetermined. V dropped 5 bases and J dropped 4 bases, with 14 bases sitting between them. This CDR3 is 14 amino acids long. Germline V gene lookup returns CDR1 MGHDK and CDR2 SYGVNS. The CDR3 DNA sequence: TGTGCCAGCAGTTCCCTAGGAGCTCTAGAGACCCAGTACTTC. Encoded protein: CASSSLGALETQYF.

This chain links TRBV5-6 with TRBJ1-4, with unresolved D. The CDR3 runs to 14 residues. CDR1 SGHDT and CDR2 YYEEEE come from the germline V gene. Between the trimmed V and J ends, which lost 0 bases and 4 bases, there was a span of 7 bases. In DNA form, the CDR3 reads TGTGCCAGCAGCTTGGGACTCTTTAATGAAAAACTGTTTTTT. Protein sequence: CASSLGLFNEKLFF.

The chain is built from TRBV10-3 and TRBJ2-7; TRBD2 aligns across 10 bases. V dropped 3 bases and J dropped 0; count of bases not matched to a gene: 5. The CDR3 loop spans 16 amino acids. CDR1 is ENHRY and CDR2 is SYGVKD in the germline V gene. CDR3 region: CAISDLAGVSSYEQYF. Here the CDR3 DNA reads TGTGCCATCAGTGACCTAGCGGGGGTAAGCTCCTACGAGCAGTACTTC.

V gene TRBV21-1 combines with J gene TRBJ2-7. TRBV21-1 is deemed a pseudogene. The CDR3 runs to 14 residues. This CDR3 reads CASSKGTFSYEQYF. The CDR3 bases are TGTGCCAGCAGCAAAGGGACCTTCTCCTACGAGCAGTACTTC.

The V gene is TRBV9, the J gene TRBJ2-3; no clear D. Germline loops: CDR1 SGDLS, CDR2 YYNGEE. Trimming pared 3 bases from V and 2 bases from J, leaving 4 bases between. The CDR3 consists of 12 residues. Here the CDR3 DNA reads TGTGCCAGCAGCGGTCCCACAGATACGCAGTATTTT. Its translation: CASSGPTDTQYF.

The V call is TRBV27, the J call TRBJ2-7; D might be TRBD2 (5 bases). Germline V gene lookup returns CDR1 MNHEY and CDR2 SMNVEV (reference sequence). The CDR3 is 14 residues long. Trimming took 5 bases from V and 0 from J, leaving 11 bases between them. The CDR3 is CASSHGVSSYEQYF. In nucleotides, the CDR3 is TGTGCCAGCAGTCACGGGGTAAGCTCCTACGAGCAGTACTTC.

The rearrangement links TRBV11-2 to TRBJ2-1; the D is unclear. V lost 1 base, J lost 4 bases, and 11 bases lay in between. CDR1 is SGHAT, CDR2 FQNNGV, per germline. The CDR3 totals 15 residues. The CDR3 region has the DNA TGTGCCAGCAGCTTAGCCGCCAGAAATTACAATGAGCAGTTCTTC. It translates to CASSLAARNYNEQFF.